The next 26 T cell receptor beta chains were all read from a single sample in a study of CD8+CD57+ T cells in acquired aplastic anemia. Using genomic DNA as the template, TCR beta VDJ and CDR3 profiling was carried out. Each CDR3 protein is one row after TCRdb ran MiXCR on the reads. The sample yields 100,000 to 130,000 distinct CDR3 sequences, approximately 48% seen once. Sequenced material: sorted CD4+, CD8+, or CD8+CD57+ T cells (not recorded which) from PBMCs. The receptors shown here come from a human donor in good health, serving as a control.

At least ten counts were recorded for this clonotype. The CDR3 DNA reads as TGCGCCAGCAGCCAAGACATGGGGCACGAGGGGGAAAAACTGTTTTTT. Translated, it gives CASSQDMGHEGEKLFF. The chain joins TRBV4-1 to TRBJ1-4; maybe TRBD1 (5 bases). The CDR3 covers 16 residues. Germline V gene lookup returns CDR1 MGHRA and CDR2 YSYEKL. Deletions cut 0 bases from V and 8 bases from J, with 16 bases between.

The chain has TRBV7-2 and TRBJ2-7; no reliable D call. Trimming removed 3 bases from V and 2 bases from J, with 8 bases in between. CDR1 is SGHTA and CDR2 is FQGNSA in the germline V gene. The length of the CDR3 is 13 residues. Written as DNA, the CDR3 is TGTGCCAGCAGCTTGGCAGCGCCCTACGAGCAGTACTTC. Amino acid sequence: CASSLAAPYEQYF.

This clonotype was detected only a few times. This chain joins TRBV20-1 and TRBJ2-3, with 7 bases identical to TRBD2. The CDR3 consists of 14 residues. V trimming: 1 base; J trimming: 2 bases; junction bases outside the gene matches: 3. Germline CDR1 and CDR2: DFQATT and SNEGSKA (reference sequence). The CDR3 loop is CSARGLADTDTQYF. As DNA, the CDR3 is TGCAGTGCTAGAGGGCTAGCGGACACAGATACGCAGTATTTT.

The chain has TRBV20-1 and TRBJ2-7; D might be TRBD2 (7 bases). Germline assignment: CDR1 DFQATT and CDR2 SNEGSKA (reference sequence). V lost 1 base and J 0 bases, leaving 10 bases between the germline ends. The CDR3 has 14 amino acids. In nucleotides, the CDR3 is TGCAGTGCTAGAGTTGGGGGGGCCTCCTACGAGCAGTACTTC. Protein: CSARVGGASYEQYF.

The chain recombines TRBV19 with TRBJ1-2; D might be TRBD1 (6 bases). The germline V and J ends were trimmed by 5 bases and 1 base, with 11 bases remaining between them. Germline CDR1 is LNHDA and CDR2 is SQIVND (reference sequence). This CDR3 is 14 amino acids long. DNA for the CDR3: TGTGCCAGTAGTTCCCGGGACAATAACTATGGCTACACCTTC. It yields the protein CASSSRDNNYGYTF.

This clonotype was seen only a few times. A read error may account for a junction end that differs from germline. The CDR3 DNA is TGCGCCAGCAGCAAAGAGCAGGGACTTTTGGCTGGGGCCAACGTCCTGACTTTC. Translating it yields CASSKEQGLLAGANVLTF. This rearrangement joins TRBV4-3 to TRBJ2-6, with D perhaps TRBD2 (6 bases). Germline CDR1 LGHNA, CDR2 YSLEER. The CDR3 sequence is 18 residues long.

This clonotype came up many times. The chain carries TRBV7-3 and TRBJ2-1, with D possibly TRBD1 on 5 matching bases. Trimming took off 1 base at V and 0 bases at J, with 13 bases between the two ends. CDR1 and CDR2 (germline): SGHTA, FQGTGA. The CDR3 loop spans 17 amino acids. The CDR3 protein is CASSLMARTFSYNEQFF. The CDR3 coding sequence is TGTGCCAGCAGCTTAATGGCCAGGACATTCTCCTACAATGAGCAGTTCTTC.

This clonotype was recorded many times. CDR3 amino acids: CASSTRTGMNTEAFF. In nucleotides, the CDR3 is TGTGCCAGCAGTACCAGGACAGGAATGAACACTGAAGCTTTCTTT. The V and J genes are TRBV12-3 or TRBV12-4 and TRBJ1-1; TRBD1 matches at 7 bases. V was clipped by 5 bases and J by 0 bases; unmatched bases: 6. The CDR3 is 15 residues long.

The V call is TRBV7-9, the J call TRBJ2-7, with TRBD2 matching over 15 bases. The germline gives CDR1 SEHNR, CDR2 FQNEAQ (reference sequence). The CDR3 consists of 15 residues. J was trimmed by 4 bases and V by 5 bases; bases with no gene match: 3. CDR3 protein: CASSRGLAGGYEQYF. CDR3 in DNA: TGTGCCAGCAGCCGGGGACTAGCGGGGGGTTACGAGCAGTACTTC.

This clonotype was seen many times. The chain recombines TRBV14 with TRBJ2-1; 9 bases line up with TRBD1. Per the germline V gene, CDR1 is SGHDN and CDR2 is FVKESK. After removal of 3 bases from V and 3 bases from J, the junction contained 3 bases not matched to a gene. The CDR3 is made up of 15 amino acids. DNA for the CDR3: TGTGCCAGCAGCCATGGACAGGGGATCTACAATGAGCAGTTCTTC. It encodes CASSHGQGIYNEQFF.

V and J are TRBV19 and TRBJ1-2; D remains unclear. Between the trimmed V and J ends, which lost 4 bases and 6 bases, there was a span of 15 bases. CDR1 and CDR2 (germline): LNHDA, SQIVND (reference sequence). This CDR3 contains 14 residues. CDR3 in DNA: TGTGCCAGTAGTAGCCTTCGGGTGGAGCATGGCTACACCTTC. Protein: CASSSLRVEHGYTF.

The chain recombines TRBV19 with TRBJ2-3; weak D call: TRBD2 (6 bases). This CDR3 is 15 amino acids long. Trimming cost V 4 bases and J 0 bases, with 11 bases left between them. The germline V gene has CDR1 LNHDA and CDR2 SQIVND (reference sequence). CDR3 in amino acids: CASSNTGLSTDTQYF. CDR3 DNA sequence: TGTGCCAGTAGTAATACGGGACTTAGCACAGATACGCAGTATTTT.

This clonotype was counted at least ten times. The CDR3 nucleotides read TGTGCCAGCAGCTCGGGACTTGAAACCTACGAGCAGTACTTC. Protein sequence: CASSSGLETYEQYF. The chain employs TRBV7-9 and TRBJ2-7; a possible D gene is TRBD2 (6 bases). V lost 4 bases, J lost 2 bases, and 12 bases lay in between. The germline V gene encodes CDR1 SEHNR and CDR2 FQNEAQ (reference sequence). The CDR3 has 14 residues.

A note on this clonotype: This may come from a read error, since a much larger clone is one base off. The chain carries TRBV25-1 and TRBJ2-7; a possible D gene is TRBD1 (5 bases). CDR3 length: 13 residues. Trimming cost V 1 base and J 6 bases, with 10 bases left between them. Germline CDR1 is MGHDK and CDR2 is SYGVNS. The CDR3 sequence is CASSEFVTVEQYF. Here the CDR3 DNA reads TGTGCCAGCAGTGAATTTGTGACAGTCGAGCAGTACTTC.

The CDR3 region is CASSLSRQGGPYGYTF. DNA of the CDR3: TGTGCCAGCAGCCTTTCCAGGCAAGGAGGGCCCTATGGCTACACCTTC. The V call is TRBV4-2, the J call TRBJ1-2; D unclear. The CDR3 length is 16 residues. The V end lost 4 bases, the J end lost 4 bases, and 19 bases lay between the germline ends. Germline CDR1 LGHNA, CDR2 YNFKEQ.

This clonotype was recorded only once. One base away lies a much larger clone, so this may be a sequencing read error. V gene TRBV12-3 or TRBV12-4 combines with J gene TRBJ1-5; D perhaps matches TRBD1 (5 bases). V lost 10 bases to trimming and J lost 3 bases, with 13 bases between them. CDR3 length: 13 residues. The CDR3: CATRTGLNQPQHF. The CDR3, as DNA: TGTGCCACCCGGACGGGACTCAATCAGCCCCAGCATTTT.

CDR3 nucleotides: TGTGCCAGCAGTTACCTTCAGGGAATGACCGATGGCTACACCTTC. It specifies CASSYLQGMTDGYTF. The chain carries TRBV6-5 and TRBJ1-2; possible D gene TRBD1, 5 bases. The CDR3 spans 15 residues. V gave up 2 bases and J gave up 6 bases, with 16 bases separating them. Germline V gives CDR1 MNHEY, CDR2 SVGAGI.

The chain combines TRBV10-3 with TRBJ1-1; TRBD1 might be the D (5 bases). CDR3 size: 12 residues. From germline, CDR1 is ENHRY and CDR2 SYGVKD. V shed 10 bases and J shed 0 bases, with 9 bases lying between them. The CDR3 reads CATGGLNTEAFF. CDR3 coding DNA: TGTGCCACCGGGGGGTTGAACACTGAAGCTTTCTTT.

Points on this clonotype: The junction departs from the called germline gene at one end, perhaps through a read error. The chain uses TRBV2 and TRBJ2-7, with D unclear. The J call is in doubt because the DNA end fits TRBJ2-5 better. CDR1 SNHLY and CDR2 FYNNEI come from the germline V gene. This CDR3 has 14 residues. The CDR3 is CASSDGLAQGTQYF. CDR3 coding DNA: TGTGCCAGCAGTGACGGCCTGGCACAAGGGACCCAGTACTTC.

To note about this clonotype: A much more abundant neighbour one base away suggests this may be a read error. The chain carries TRBV12-3 or TRBV12-4 and TRBJ2-1; D remains unclear. The CDR3 covers 12 residues. CDR3 sequence (DNA): TGTGCCAGCAGTCCCAAATCGGATGAGCCGTTCTTC. Its translation: CASSPKSDEPFF.

This clonotype has at least ten counts. The chain links TRBV6-1 to TRBJ2-1; 10 positions agree with TRBD1. Germline trimming cut 0 bases from V and 9 bases from J; bases unmatched to any gene: 2. CDR1 and CDR2 from the germline V gene are MNHNS and SASEGT. The CDR3 covers 14 residues. The CDR3 bases are TGTGCCAGCAGTGAAGCGACAGGGGGCACTGAGCAGTTCTTC. It specifies CASSEATGGTEQFF.

The chain uses TRBV11-1 and TRBJ1-6, with 9 bases identical to TRBD1. V was pared by 1 base and J by 4 bases, with 8 bases of the junction left unmatched. The CDR3 is made up of 18 amino acids. In germline, CDR1 is SGHAT, CDR2 FQDESV (reference sequence). The CDR3 protein is CASSLGPGQGSYNSPLHF. CDR3 DNA sequence: TGTGCCAGCAGCTTAGGGCCGGGACAGGGTTCTTATAATTCACCCCTCCACTTT.

Points on this clonotype: One end of the junction is discordant with germline, which a read error may explain. As DNA, the CDR3 is TGCAGTGCTTTAGAATCCACTGAAACTTTTTTT. Its translation: CSALESTETFF. J is TRBJ1-1 and V is TRBV20-1; no clear D gene. This CDR3 is built from 11 residues. The germline CDR1 and CDR2 sequences are DFQATT and SNEGSKA (reference sequence).

DNA of the CDR3: TGTGCCAGCAGCTTTGGGCCGAGGGATCGGGAGCAGTACGTC. Its protein product is CASSFGPRDREQYV. This chain connects TRBV7-8 to TRBJ2-7; a possible D gene is TRBD2 (5 bases). Germline CDR1 is SGHVS and CDR2 is FQNEAQ. This CDR3 contains 14 residues. The ends were cut back, 3 bases at V and 7 bases at J, with 16 bases in the middle.

This clonotype is a singleton in its sample. The V gene is TRBV19, the J gene TRBJ1-1; D is uncertain. Germline values: CDR1 LNHDA, CDR2 SQIVND (reference sequence). V was shortened by 5 bases and J by 0 bases, with 10 bases between the two germline ends. This CDR3 comprises 14 residues. CDR3 sequence (DNA): TGTGCCAGTAGTTTATACGGGATGAACACTGAAGCTTTCTTT. Translated: CASSLYGMNTEAFF. Filled out from reference TRBV19 and TRBJ1-1, the complete variable domain reads DGGITQSPKYLFRKEGQNVTLSCEQNLNHDAMYWYRQDPGQGLRLIYYSQIVNDFQKGDIAEGYSVSREKKESFPLTVTSAQKNPTAFYLCASSLYGMNTEAFFGQGTRLTVV.

This clonotype was detected ten times or more. The chain couples TRBV27 to TRBJ2-3; TRBD1 aligns across 9 bases. CDR1 is MNHEY, CDR2 SMNVEV, per germline (reference sequence). The CDR3 extends over 11 amino acids. V shed 8 bases and J 8 bases; nucleotides not matched to a gene: 2. The CDR3 sequence: CASRQGGTQYF. DNA of the CDR3: TGTGCCAGCCGACAGGGGGGTACGCAGTATTTT.